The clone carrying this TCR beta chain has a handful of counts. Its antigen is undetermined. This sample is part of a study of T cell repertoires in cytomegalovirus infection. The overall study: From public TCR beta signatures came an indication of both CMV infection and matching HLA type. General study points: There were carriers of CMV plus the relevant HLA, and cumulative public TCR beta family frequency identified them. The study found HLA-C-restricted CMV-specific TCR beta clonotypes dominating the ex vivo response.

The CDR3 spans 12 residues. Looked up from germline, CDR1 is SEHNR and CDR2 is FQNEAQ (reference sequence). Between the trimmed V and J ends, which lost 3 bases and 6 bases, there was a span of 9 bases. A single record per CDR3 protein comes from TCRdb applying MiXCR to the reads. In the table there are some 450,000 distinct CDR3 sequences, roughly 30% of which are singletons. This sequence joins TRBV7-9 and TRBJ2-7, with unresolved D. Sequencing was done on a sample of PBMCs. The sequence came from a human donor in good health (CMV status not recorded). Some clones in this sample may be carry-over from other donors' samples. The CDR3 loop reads CASSFNPGEQYF. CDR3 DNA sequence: TGTGCCAGCAGCTTTAATCCCGGCGAGCAGTACTTC.